This T cell receptor (beta chain) was profiled in a study of T-cell reconstitution after alpha-beta-depleted transplantation in children. V shed 1 base and J shed 2 bases, with 12 bases lying between them. The CDR3 is 16 residues long. Germline CDR1 SGHTA, CDR2 FQGNSA. Preparing the TCRbeta library involved the use of unique molecular identifiers. Via MiXCR, TCRdb re-called the PCR reads, giving one row per CDR3 protein. The sample lists around 360,000 distinct CDR3 sequences, around a tenth occurring once. This TCR derives from a human donor who donated a stem cell graft to a child with acute lymphoblastic leukemia. The rearrangement joins TRBV7-2 to TRBJ1-3; a possible D gene is TRBD1 (5 bases). The specimen was PBMCs from the stem cell graft donor, collected from the stem cell graft. CDR3 bases: TGTGCCAGCAGCTTAGTGGCAGGGAGGACTGGAAACACCATATATTTT. It codes for CASSLVAGRTGNTIYF.